Listed here are 27 T cell receptor beta chains from one sample, sequenced in a study of Ad26.COV2.S vaccination and SARS-CoV-2 variants. Treatment: roughly 20 received Ad26.COV2.S at low or high dose, single or two shots; 5 received placebo; per-sample allocation not given. Sampling took place 63 days after the first vaccine or placebo injection. The method was immunoSEQ multiplex PCR; TCRdb's version includes in-frame clones alone and lacks a portion of them. The repertoire holds about 380,000 clones, with 80% to 90% as singletons. The source was peripheral blood, collected in a trial of Ad26.COV2.S vaccine versus placebo. Receptors were obtained from a person aged 18-60 years who received the Ad26.COV2.S COVID-19 vaccine or a placebo.

This sequence joins TRBV27 and TRBJ2-3; 8 bases fit TRBD2. The germline CDR1 and CDR2 sequences are MNHEY and SMNVEV (reference sequence). Trimming cost V 5 bases and J 3 bases; bases outside gene matches: 10. The length of the CDR3 is 16 residues. CDR3 residues: CASSQRVGLATDTQYF. CDR3 bases: TGTGCCAGCAGTCAACGAGTTGGACTAGCTACAGATACGCAGTATTTT.

CDR3 DNA: TGTGCCAGCTCACCGCCCGGGGGGTTGGGATCACCCCTCCACTTT. Its translation: CASSPPGGLGSPLHF. The J gene is TRBJ1-6, the V gene TRBV18; perhaps TRBD1 as D (5 bases). The germline V gene encodes CDR1 KGHSH and CDR2 LQKENI. V dropped 3 bases and J dropped 10 bases, with 16 bases sitting between them. CDR3 length: 15 residues.

CDR3 bases: TGTGCCAGCAGCAAGGGCCCCTCTAATTATAGCAATCAGCCCCAGCATTTT. The encoded protein is CASSKGPSNYSNQPQHF. The chain links TRBV21-1 to TRBJ1-5; the table assigns TRBD1, which was not confirmed against the DNA. TRBV21-1 is recorded as a pseudogene. The CDR3 loop spans 17 amino acids.

V usage is TRBV3-1 (or the pseudogene TRBV3-2) and J usage is TRBJ2-3; no clear D gene. Trimming pared 1 base from V and 6 bases from J, leaving 11 bases between. Per germline, CDR1 LGHDT and CDR2 YNNKEL (reference sequence). CDR3 size: 14 residues. The CDR3 reads CASSQVGLPDTQYF. CDR3 coding DNA: TGTGCCAGCAGCCAAGTTGGGCTACCCGATACGCAGTATTTT.

The rearrangement links TRBV3-1 (or the pseudogene TRBV3-2) to TRBJ2-7; D is perhaps TRBD2 (5 bases). The CDR3 is 14 amino acids. Between the trimmed V and J ends, which lost 6 bases and 3 bases, there was a span of 15 bases. CDR1 and CDR2 (germline): LGHDT, YNNKEL (reference sequence). CDR3 protein: CASSTNPGSYEQYF. CDR3 DNA: TGTGCCAGCAGTACTAACCCGGGAAGCTACGAGCAGTACTTC.

The gene calls are TRBV18 and TRBJ2-7, with 7 bases identical to TRBD1. The trim removed 2 bases at V and 5 bases at J, leaving 9 bases unmatched. CDR3 length equals 15 residues. Germline CDR1 and CDR2: KGHSH and LQKENI. The CDR3 region has the DNA TGTGCCAGCTCACCAATGAAGGGGGCGCAGGACGAGCAGTACTTC. Encoded protein: CASSPMKGAQDEQYF.

In nucleotides, the CDR3 is TGTGCCAGCAGTTATTTAGGGGAGCACTATGGCTACACCTTC. Translated: CASSYLGEHYGYTF. The chain employs TRBV6-5 and TRBJ1-2; the D gene is possibly TRBD1 (5 bases). V lost 3 bases and J lost 3, with 11 bases in between. CDR3 length: 14 residues. Per germline, CDR1 MNHEY and CDR2 SVGAGI.

The chain links TRBV5-4 to TRBJ2-5; TRBD2 matches at 8 bases. Germline-derived CDR1 and CDR2 are SGHNT and YYREEE (reference sequence). After removal of 1 base from V and 5 bases from J, the junction contained 10 bases not matched to a gene. The CDR3 extends over 16 amino acids. CDR3 in amino acids: CASSLRSGGGRETQYF. The CDR3 DNA sequence: TGTGCCAGCAGCTTGCGGTCTGGCGGGGGGAGGGAGACCCAGTACTTC.

The chain combines TRBV19 with TRBJ2-1, with D tentatively TRBD1 (6 bases). Looked up from germline, CDR1 is LNHDA and CDR2 is SQIVND (reference sequence). This CDR3 has 15 residues. Trimming shortened V by 5 bases and J by 2 bases, and 13 bases separated the two germline ends. The chain's CDR3 is CASSADRSAYNEQFF. The DNA of the CDR3 is TGTGCCAGTAGTGCCGACAGGTCTGCCTACAATGAGCAGTTCTTC.

The rearrangement uses TRBV3-1 (or the pseudogene TRBV3-2) and TRBJ2-7; no clear D. In germline, CDR1 is LGHDT, CDR2 YNNKEL (reference sequence). This CDR3 contains 11 residues. Deletions cut 1 base from V and 9 bases from J, with 7 bases between. The CDR3 DNA follows: TGTGCCAGCAGCCAAGGGTCTCGGCAGTACTTC. Its translation is CASSQGSRQYF.

The sample holds one count of this clone. V usage is TRBV25-1 and J usage is TRBJ1-3, with a tentative D call TRBD1 (5 bases). CDR1 MGHDK and CDR2 SYGVNS come from the germline V gene. Trimming removed 1 base from V and 2 bases from J, with 12 bases in between. This CDR3 region has 16 residues. CDR3 region: CASSEWGVMAGNTIYF. CDR3 in DNA: TGTGCCAGCAGTGAATGGGGGGTTATGGCTGGAAACACCATATATTTT.

The rearrangement uses TRBV3-1 (or the pseudogene TRBV3-2) and TRBJ1-1; D possibly corresponds to TRBD1 (5 bases). V was pared by 3 bases and J by 2 bases, with 28 bases between. The CDR3 totals 20 residues. Germline assignment: CDR1 LGHDT and CDR2 YNNKEL (reference sequence). The CDR3 region has the DNA TGTGCCAGCAGCCATATCAAGGCGCTCGGGGCAGATAGAGGAAACACTGAAGCTTTCTTT. Its protein product is CASSHIKALGADRGNTEAFF.

V gene TRBV7-9 combines with J gene TRBJ2-7; 10 bases align to TRBD1. The CDR3 totals 15 residues. Germline assignment: CDR1 SEHNR and CDR2 FQNEAQ (reference sequence). Trimming cost V 5 bases and J 5 bases; bases outside gene matches: 9. The CDR3 region is CASSEGTGAVHEQYF. The DNA of the CDR3 is TGTGCCAGCAGCGAGGGGACAGGGGCGGTACACGAGCAGTACTTC.

The chain recombines TRBV12-5 with TRBJ1-1; D gene unclear. The CDR3 runs 15 residues. The V end was cut by 6 bases, the J end by 4 bases, with 18 bases between. Looked up from germline, CDR1 is LGHNT and CDR2 is FRNRAP. Written as DNA, the CDR3 is TGTGCTAGTGGGTGGGAACGGCAAGGCCCCACTGAAGCTTTCTTT. This translates into CASGWERQGPTEAFF.

V gene TRBV2 combines with J gene TRBJ1-1; no clear D gene. V was cut by 7 bases and J by 4 bases, with 13 bases left in between. The length of the CDR3 is 13 residues. Germline CDR1 is SNHLY and CDR2 is FYNNEI. CDR3 nucleotide sequence: TGTGCCAGCATCCGGCAGCCAGGCACTGAAGCTTTCTTT. Amino acids: CASIRQPGTEAFF.

This clone was seen once. V usage is TRBV5-4 and J usage is TRBJ2-3; TRBD2 aligns across 14 bases. Unmatched junction bases numbered 4, after V lost 4 bases and J lost 6 bases. The CDR3 has 15 amino acids. Germline lookup yields CDR1 SGHNT and CDR2 YYREEE (reference sequence). DNA of the CDR3: TGTGCCAGCAGCCCTTGGACTAGCGGGGGGGATACGCAGTATTTT. Amino acids: CASSPWTSGGDTQYF.

In nucleotides, the CDR3 is TGTGCCAGCTCCACAGGGATGAATGAAGCTTTCTTT. Translating it yields CASSTGMNEAFF. The genes are TRBV18 and TRBJ1-1, with D perhaps matching TRBD1 (6 bases). Trimming removed 6 bases from V and 7 bases from J, with 12 bases in between. The V gene's germline CDR1 is KGHSH and CDR2 LQKENI. The length of the CDR3 is 12 residues.

The chain has TRBV12-3 or TRBV12-4 and TRBJ1-5; 7 bases match TRBD1. This CDR3 is built from 13 residues. J lost 4 bases, V lost 6 bases, and 3 bases had no gene match. As DNA, the CDR3 is TGTGCCAGCAGACCGGGACAGAATCAGCCCCAGCATTTT. Amino acids: CASRPGQNQPQHF.

The chain combines TRBV27 with TRBJ1-5, with D hard to call. V was clipped by 2 bases and J by 4 bases, with 9 bases between them. The CDR3 covers 14 residues. The germline V gene has CDR1 MNHEY and CDR2 SMNVEV (reference sequence). The CDR3 loop is CASSLQDGNQPQHF. The CDR3 DNA sequence: TGTGCCAGCAGTTTACAGGACGGTAATCAGCCCCAGCATTTT.

DNA for the CDR3: TGTGCCAGCAGCACAGGGGAGGCCAAAAACATTCAGTACTTC. Its translation: CASSTGEAKNIQYF. This chain connects TRBV21-1 to TRBJ2-4; the table's D call TRBD1 went unverified against the DNA. TRBV21-1 represents a pseudogene. CDR3 size: 14 residues.

The chain couples TRBV6-8 to TRBJ2-7; tentative D call: TRBD1 (6 bases). The germline gives CDR1 MNHGY, CDR2 SAAAGT. There are 14 residues in the CDR3. Trimming stripped 8 bases from V and 6 bases from J, with 20 bases between. CDR3 nucleotide sequence: TGTGCCAGCTGCCCCCGGGACACCGCCGGCGAGCAGTACTTC. Its translation is CASCPRDTAGEQYF.

V gene TRBV29-1 combines with J gene TRBJ1-2, with D maybe TRBD1 (5 bases). The CDR3 is 13 amino acids. Germline V gene lookup returns CDR1 SQVTM and CDR2 ANQGSEA. V lost 5 bases and J 6 bases, leaving 16 bases between the germline ends. The DNA for the CDR3 is TGCAGCGTTTCCAGCCCGGGACGAGATGGCTACACCTTC. Protein: CSVSSPGRDGYTF.

CDR3 sequence reads: CATSREATGNQPQHF. Here the CDR3 DNA reads TGTGCCACCAGCAGAGAAGCGACAGGGAATCAGCCCCAGCATTTT. The chain combines TRBV15 with TRBJ1-5, with TRBD1 matching 7 bases. Trimming cost V 0 bases and J 4 bases; bases outside gene matches: 3. The CDR3 contains 15 residues. The germline CDR1 and CDR2 sequences are LNHNV and YYDKDF (reference sequence).

The J gene is TRBJ2-3, the V gene TRBV24-1; 7 nucleotides agree with TRBD1. Germline lookup yields CDR1 KGHDR and CDR2 SFDVKD. The ends lost 5 bases at V and 0 bases at J; junction bases unmatched: 4. This CDR3 has 15 amino acids. CDR3 DNA sequence: TGTGCCACCAGTGCCGGGACAGACAGCACAGATACGCAGTATTTT. Its protein is CATSAGTDSTDTQYF.

This clone came up once. The gene calls are TRBV23-1 and TRBJ2-1, with 8 bases lining up with TRBD2. TRBV23-1 is identified as an open reading frame with a role that is uncertain. The length of the CDR3 is 20 residues. V dropped 0 bases and J dropped 1; count of bases not matched to a gene: 14. CDR3 sequence (DNA): TGCGCCAGCAGTCAATCAGGAACTAGCGGAGGGGATAGATCCTACAATGAGCAGTTCTTC. Translation: CASSQSGTSGGDRSYNEQFF.

This clone was recorded once. The rearrangement uses TRBV7-9 and TRBJ2-2; perhaps TRBD2 as D (6 bases). This CDR3 is built from 14 residues. The ends were cut back, 11 bases at V and 6 bases at J, with 19 bases in the middle. Germline V gene sequence: CDR1 SEHNR, CDR2 FQNEAQ (reference sequence). This CDR3 reads CAGAAGLLSGELFF. The CDR3 DNA follows: TGTGCCGGGGCAGCGGGTTTGTTGTCCGGGGAGCTGTTTTTT.

V usage is TRBV15 and J usage is TRBJ1-4; 12 bases fit TRBD1. This CDR3 is 15 amino acids long. V lost 0 bases and J lost 11; bases outside the gene matches: 4. Per germline, CDR1 LNHNV and CDR2 YYDKDF (reference sequence). CDR3 sequence (DNA): TGTGCCACCAGCAGAGAAGGGACAGGGGGCCTTAAACTGTTTTTT. Amino acid sequence: CATSREGTGGLKLFF.